Each of the 18 T cell receptor delta chains below was sequenced from the same sample in a study of γδ T cells in repeated Plasmodium falciparum infection. TCRdb called clones anew from the multiplex PCR reads with CATT. The sample includes tens of thousands of delta-chain clones, 1.7% seen only once; the top ten take 15%. Bulk repertoires came from Vgamma9/Vdelta2+ or Vdelta2-negative gammadelta T cells flow-sorted from PBMC. Sequenced material: gamma-delta T cells from blood. The receptors were gathered from a pool of human donors (malaria-infected and uninfected, not separated).

Notes on this clone: This sequence is one base from a far larger clone and is likely a read error. In the same sample, other DNA sequences code for this CDR3. V is TRAV38-2/DV8 and J is TRDJ1; no clear D gene. V dropped 4 bases and J dropped 0 bases, with 46 bases sitting between them. This CDR3 comprises 26 residues. Germline lookup yields CDR1 TSESDYY and CDR2 QEAYKQQN. CDR3 coding DNA: TGTGCTTATAGGGCGTACCTAGCGCTCCTGCCTCCCGGGTCAAAAGTGGTATTCAGGTACACCGATAAACTCATCTTT. It specifies CAYRAYLALLPPGSKVVFRYTDKLIF.

The table lists this clone with a few counts. The rearrangement uses TRDV1 and TRDJ1; perhaps TRDD2 as D (7 bases). Here the J gene was assigned by germline matching of the DNA, as TCRdb has none. Trimming shortened V by 2 bases and J by 1 base, and 32 bases separated the two germline ends. This CDR3 spans 22 amino acids. CDR1 TSWWSYY and CDR2 QGS come from the germline V gene. The DNA for the CDR3 is TGTGCTCTTGGGGAAAAACGGTTTTCCTACCCCGTGGTGGGGATTCCCACCGATAAACTCATCTTT. Encoded protein: CALGEKRFSYPVVGIPTDKLIF.

Relative to its sample, this clone is large. Other DNA sequences in this specimen translate into the identical CDR3. The V and J genes are TRDV2 and TRDJ1, with TRDD3 identical over 9 bases. V shed 1 base, J shed 11 bases, and the junction held 16 bases outside the gene matches. In germline, CDR1 is GEAIGNYY, CDR2 EKD. This CDR3 has 16 residues. The CDR3 DNA reads TGTGCCTGTGACACTCTTACTGGGGGACCAGACTTCATGCTCATCTTT. Residues: CACDTLTGGPDFMLIF.

This clone was observed a handful of times. With only one base between it and a far larger clone, this is likely a read error. The same CDR3 arises from other DNA sequences in this sample as well. J is TRDJ3 and V is TRDV1; 13 nucleotides line up with TRDD3. The J gene, missing from TCRdb, was assigned here through DNA to germline matching. In germline, CDR1 is TSWWSYY, CDR2 QGS. The length of the CDR3 is 24 residues. CDR3 DNA: TGTGCCCTTGGGGAAGAGGAAGGTTACCACTGGGGGATACGGTTCTCCTGGGACACCCGACAGATGTTTTTC. Translated: CALGEEEGYHWGIRFSWDTRQMFF.

This clone was counted at least ten times. The protein given by TCRdb reflects a much larger clone and differs at residue 10 from this DNA's translation, likely from a read error; the protein shown is the DNA's translation. The gene calls are TRDV2 and TRDJ1; D ambiguous. CDR3 size: 13 residues. Germline V gene sequence: CDR1 GEAIGNYY, CDR2 EKD. With 0 bases removed from V and 11 bases from J, the gap between germline ends came to 15 bases. As DNA, the CDR3 is TGTGCCTGTGACACCGGGCTGTCCATGAGGCTCATCTTT. It codes for CACDTGLSMRLIF.

This clone has ten or more counts. This DNA's translation differs at residue 13 from TCRdb's protein, which comes from a much larger clone; a read error is likely, and the protein shown is translated from the DNA. The chain combines TRDV2 with TRDJ1, with TRDD3 matching 9 bases. Unmatched junction bases numbered 16, after V lost 1 base and J lost 11 bases. The length of the CDR3 is 16 residues. Germline V gene lookup returns CDR1 GEAIGNYY and CDR2 EKD. The CDR3: CACDTLTGGPDFKLIF. Here the CDR3 DNA reads TGTGCCTGTGACACTCTTACTGGGGGACCAGACTTCAAGCTCATCTTT.

This clone was seen a few times. TCRdb attributes to this sequence the protein of a much larger clone, which differs from the DNA translation at residue 13; a read error is likely, and the protein displayed is translated from the DNA. The chain has TRDV1 and TRDJ1; TRDD3 matches 7 bases. Assignment of the J gene here rests on matching the DNA to germline, because TCRdb gives none. The germline gives CDR1 TSWWSYY, CDR2 QGS. The length of the CDR3 is 21 residues. With 4 bases clipped from V and 2 bases from J, the junction kept 25 bases outside the gene matches. The CDR3 loop is CALGGPSPPLRPSGDTDKLIF. In nucleotides, the CDR3 is TGTGCTCTTGGGGGACCCTCCCCCCCCCTACGCCCCTCGGGGGATACCGATAAACTCATCTTT.

For this clone: It differs at one base from a far larger clone, so likely a read error. In the same sample, other DNA sequences code for this CDR3. This chain links TRDV1 with TRDJ1; D is tentatively TRDD2 or TRDD3 (5 bases each). Here the J gene came from matching the DNA to germline, since TCRdb omits it. The CDR3 runs 21 residues. The germline V gene has CDR1 TSWWSYY and CDR2 QGS. With 0 bases removed from V and 2 bases from J, the gap between germline ends came to 28 bases. As DNA, the CDR3 is TGTGCTCTTGGGGAACTAGAGGAAGTGCCCATGCCCTACTGGTATACCGATAAACTCATCTTT. Its translation is CALGELEEVPMPYWYTDKLIF.

Turning to this clone: The amino acid sequence in TCRdb belongs to a much larger clone and departs from this DNA's translation at residue 11, likely a sequencing read error; the sequence shown is translated from the DNA. The V and J genes are TRDV3 and TRDJ1, with 9 bases lining up with TRDD2. No J gene is reported in TCRdb; it was inferred here by comparing the DNA with germline. Germline values: CDR1 TVYSNPD, CDR2 GDNSRS (reference sequence). There are 19 residues in the CDR3. V lost 3 bases to trimming and J lost 3 bases; unmatched junction nucleotides: 23. The CDR3 reads CAFLPTYLYWRIQSDKLIF. The CDR3 DNA sequence: TGTGCCTTCCTTCCTACTTATCTGTACTGGAGGATACAGTCCGATAAACTCATCTTT.

Ten or more counts support this clone. TCRdb's protein for this DNA is that of a much larger clone and differs from the translation at residue 12, likely a read error; the protein shown is the DNA translation. The rearrangement links TRDV1 to TRDJ1; a weak D match, TRDD3 (5 bases). CDR3 length: 14 amino acids. Germline V gene lookup returns CDR1 TSWWSYY and CDR2 QGS. CDR3 in DNA: TGTGCTCTTGGGATCCTGGGTTGCACCGATAAACCCATCTTT. Translating gives CALGILGCTDKPIF.

This clone was seen repeatedly, ten times or more. For this DNA, TCRdb reports the protein of a much larger clone, which diverges at residue 4, most likely from a read error; the protein presented here is translated directly from the DNA. V and J are TRDV1 and TRDJ1, with 11 bases fitting TRDD3. CDR3 length: 19 amino acids. Per germline, CDR1 TSWWSYY and CDR2 QGS. The CDR3 loop is CALRELGWGIPSYTDKLIF. The CDR3 region has the DNA TGTGCTCTTAGGGAACTAGGCTGGGGGATACCCTCATACACCGATAAACTCATCTTT.

This clone was seen many times. The protein recorded in TCRdb matches a much larger clone and deviates from this DNA's translation at residue 12, suggesting a read error; the protein here is obtained by translating the DNA. The chain has TRDV2 and TRDJ1; 12 bases align to TRDD3. The J gene was not available in TCRdb and was assigned here by matching the DNA to germline segments. V was pared by 3 bases and J by 1 base, with 11 bases of the junction left unmatched. The CDR3 totals 18 residues. Germline lookup yields CDR1 GEAIGNYY and CDR2 EKD. The CDR3 coding sequence is TGTGCCTGTGACCCCGTACTGGGGGATACCCAGGGCACCGATAAACTCATCTTT. This sequence encodes CACDPVLGDTQGTDKLIF.

This clone was found a few times. This likely traces to a read error, being one base from a far larger clone. The sample carries other DNA sequences with the same CDR3. The chain recombines TRDV3 with TRDJ1; 9 bases agree with TRDD3. J lost 0 bases, V lost 2 bases, and 22 bases had no gene match. This CDR3 region has 20 residues. Germline V gives CDR1 TVYSNPD, CDR2 GDNSRS (reference sequence). The CDR3 bases are TGTGCCTTTCCTTCCCCTGCTCCTAGTACTGGGGGAGATTACACCGATAAACTCATCTTT. Translated: CAFPSPAPSTGGDYTDKLIF.

On this clone itself: The translation of this DNA and the TCRdb protein of a much larger clone differ at residue 16, probably owing to a read error; the protein shown here is translated from the DNA. The chain couples TRDV1 to TRDJ1; TRDD3 aligns across 11 bases. The germline V gene has CDR1 TSWWSYY and CDR2 QGS. V gave up 5 bases and J gave up 7 bases; unmatched junction bases: 33. This CDR3 has 23 amino acids. The CDR3 bases are TGTGCTCTTGGGAGACCGACTACCTACTCAAGGATCTGGGGGATACTCCAAGAGGGTAAACTCATCTTT. This sequence encodes CALGRPTTYSRIWGILQEGKLIF.

The table lists this clone with many counts. For this DNA, TCRdb reports the protein of a much larger clone, which diverges at residue 10, most likely from a read error; the protein presented here is translated directly from the DNA. The gene calls are TRDV2 and TRDJ3, with 12 bases fitting TRDD3. Because TCRdb records no J gene, it was assigned here through a match of the DNA to germline. The V and J ends lost 1 base and 2 bases, in that order; junction bases with no gene match: 2. The germline CDR1 and CDR2 sequences are GEAIGNYY and EKD. The CDR3 runs 18 residues. CDR3 loop: CACDTLGDTPWDTRQMFF. The CDR3 nucleotides are TGTGCCTGTGACACACTGGGGGATACCCCCTGGGACACCCGACAGATGTTTTTC.

This clone was counted ten times or more. The mismatch at residue 15 between this DNA's translation and the TCRdb protein of a much larger clone likely reflects a read error; the protein shown is translated from the DNA. The chain employs TRDV1 and TRDJ3, with 8 bases fitting TRDD3. This CDR3 is 18 amino acids long. The germline CDR1 and CDR2 sequences are TSWWSYY and QGS. The CDR3 DNA reads TGTGCTCTTGGGGAACTGGGGGATAGCTCCTGGGACACCCGACGGATGTTTTTC. Its translation: CALGELGDSSWDTRRMFF.

This clone was counted a few times. A read error is likely here: a far larger clone is one base away. Other nucleotide sequences from this sample produce the same CDR3. J is TRDJ1 and V is TRDV1; D unresolved. This CDR3 region has 17 residues. Germline V lookup: CDR1 TSWWSYY, CDR2 QGS. The V and J ends lost 9 bases and 2 bases respectively, with 25 bases between them. The CDR3 loop is CALGKGPPADGTDKLIF. For the CDR3, the DNA is TGTGCTCTCGGGAAGGGGCCTCCCGCAGATGGGACCGATAAACTCATCTTT.

This clone has a count of ten or more. This likely traces to a read error, being one base from a far larger clone. Different DNA sequences within this sample yield the same CDR3. The chain recombines TRDV1 with TRDJ1; D tentatively reads TRDD2 or TRDD3 (5 bases each). TCRdb lists no J gene, so it was determined here by aligning the DNA to germline. Germline-derived CDR1 and CDR2 are TSWWSYY and QGS. This CDR3 region has 19 residues. The ends were cut back, 3 bases at V and 0 bases at J, with 23 bases in the middle. This chain's CDR3 is CALGDPSPFGRGYTDKLIF. CDR3 coding DNA: TGTGCTCTTGGGGACCCAAGCCCCTTCGGGAGGGGGTACACCGATAAACTCATCTTT.